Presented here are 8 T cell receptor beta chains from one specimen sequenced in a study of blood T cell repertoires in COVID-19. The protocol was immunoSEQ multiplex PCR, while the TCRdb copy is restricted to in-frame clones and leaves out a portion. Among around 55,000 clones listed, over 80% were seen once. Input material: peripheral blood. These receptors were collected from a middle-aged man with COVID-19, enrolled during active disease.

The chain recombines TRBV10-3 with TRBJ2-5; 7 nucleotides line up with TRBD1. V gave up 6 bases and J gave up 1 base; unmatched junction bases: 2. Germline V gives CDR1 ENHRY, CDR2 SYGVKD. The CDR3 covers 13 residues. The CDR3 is CAIRPGGQETQYF. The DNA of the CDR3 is TGTGCCATCAGGCCAGGGGGCCAAGAGACCCAGTACTTC.

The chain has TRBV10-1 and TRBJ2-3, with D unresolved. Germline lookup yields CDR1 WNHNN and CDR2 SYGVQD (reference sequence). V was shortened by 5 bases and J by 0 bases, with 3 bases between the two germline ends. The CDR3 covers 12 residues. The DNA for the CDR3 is TGCGCCAGCAGTCATAGCACAGATACGCAGTATTTT. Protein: CASSHSTDTQYF.

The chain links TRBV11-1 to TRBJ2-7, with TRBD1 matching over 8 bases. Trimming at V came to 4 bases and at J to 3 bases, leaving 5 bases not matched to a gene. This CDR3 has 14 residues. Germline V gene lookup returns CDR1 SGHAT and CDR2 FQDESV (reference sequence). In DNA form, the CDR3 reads TGTGCCAGCAGCTACGGACAGGGAAGCTACGAGCAGTACTTC. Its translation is CASSYGQGSYEQYF.

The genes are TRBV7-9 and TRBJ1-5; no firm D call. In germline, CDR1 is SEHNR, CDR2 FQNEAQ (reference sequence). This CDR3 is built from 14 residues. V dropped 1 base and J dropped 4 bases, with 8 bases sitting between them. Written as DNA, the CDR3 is TGTGCCAGCAGCTTAGACAACGGGAATCAGCCCCAGCATTTT. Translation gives CASSLDNGNQPQHF.

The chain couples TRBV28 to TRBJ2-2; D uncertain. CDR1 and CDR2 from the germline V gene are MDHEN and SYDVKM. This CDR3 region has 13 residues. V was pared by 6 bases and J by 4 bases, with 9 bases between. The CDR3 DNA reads TGTGCCAGCAGGGCACCATCCACCGGGGAGCTGTTTTTT. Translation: CASRAPSTGELFF. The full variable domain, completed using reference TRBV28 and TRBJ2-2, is DVKVTQSSRYLVKRTGEKVFLECVQDMDHENMFWYRQDPGLGLRLIYFSYDVKMKEKGDIPEGYSVSREKKERFSLILESASTNQTSMYLCASRAPSTGELFFGEGSRLTVL.

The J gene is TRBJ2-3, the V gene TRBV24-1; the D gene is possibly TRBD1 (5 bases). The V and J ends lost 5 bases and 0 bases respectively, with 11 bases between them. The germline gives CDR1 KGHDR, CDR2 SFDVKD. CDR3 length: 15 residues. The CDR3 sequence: CATSVSGQSTDTQYF. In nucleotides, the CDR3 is TGTGCCACCAGTGTTTCAGGGCAAAGCACAGATACGCAGTATTTT.

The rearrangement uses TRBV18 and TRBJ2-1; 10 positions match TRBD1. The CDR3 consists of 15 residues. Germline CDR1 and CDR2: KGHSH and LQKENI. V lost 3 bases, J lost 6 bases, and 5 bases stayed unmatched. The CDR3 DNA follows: TGTGCCAGCTCACCGCCGGGACAGGGGATCAATGAGCAGTTCTTC. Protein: CASSPPGQGINEQFF.

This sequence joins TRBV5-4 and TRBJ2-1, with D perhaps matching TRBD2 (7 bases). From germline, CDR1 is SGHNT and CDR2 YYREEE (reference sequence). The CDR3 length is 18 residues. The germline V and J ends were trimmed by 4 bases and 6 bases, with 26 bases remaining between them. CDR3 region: CASSPGGGTPRGSNEQFF. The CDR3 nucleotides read TGTGCCAGCAGCCCGGGGGGCGGGACGCCCCGAGGGAGCAATGAGCAGTTCTTC.